Listed below are T cell receptor beta chains from one sample, sequenced in a study of CD8 T cells in Susac syndrome. Via MiXCR, TCRdb re-called the immunoSEQ multiplex PCR reads, giving one row per CDR3 protein. The table has 250,000 to 300,000 distinct CDR3 sequences, approximately 81% seen once; the top ten hold 0.11%. Sequenced sample: CD8+ T cells from PBMCs. The receptors derive from a human donor with multiple sclerosis. CDR3s include the opening cysteine and the closing phenylalanine or tryptophan. Fields, in order: V gene, J gene, CDR3 protein.

TRBV30	TRBJ1-2	CAWSLRTGLYGYTF
TRBV3-1	TRBJ2-1	CASSQEVAVIYNEQFF
TRBV28	TRBJ2-2	CASSFSGGYTGELFF
TRBV20-1	TRBJ2-1	CSARPRTSGRAYNEQFF
TRBV9	TRBJ1-1	CASSTSKDRTGAEAFF
TRBV28	TRBJ2-7	CASSLIPGTGGREQYF
TRBV20-1	TRBJ2-3	CSALPTGTPNTPTSTDTQYF
TRBV9	TRBJ2-5	CASSEGGWRLQETQYF
TRBV14	TRBJ2-3	CASSHRDRDGPDTQYF
TRBV6-5	TRBJ1-1	CASSYSIRFTEAFF
TRBV30	TRBJ2-7	CAWSALARRYEQYF
TRBV27	TRBJ2-4	CASSSRLLRGKNIQYF
TRBV12-3/TRBV12-4	TRBJ2-5	CASSFLWTGEGETQYF
TRBV28	TRBJ2-1	CARAGTRGEGYNEQFF
TRBV10-1	TRBJ2-7	CASSVDRGFYEQYF
TRBV29-1	TRBJ2-7	CSVELDMQYF
TRBV27	TRBJ2-3	CASSFGVSTDAQYF
TRBV7-8	TRBJ1-2	CASSSTGQGRVYGYTF
TRBV6-1	TRBJ2-2	CASTGLAGDGTGELFF
TRBV29-1	TRBJ2-3	CSVEGYRGSEDTQYF
TRBV24-1	TRBJ2-3	CATSDRGLAGEGDTQYF
TRBV28	TRBJ1-1	CASSLDPDANDTEAFF
TRBV7-9	TRBJ1-1	CASSLVGRGRGNTEAFF
TRBV9	TRBJ2-1	CASSWNSEQFF
TRBV18	TRBJ2-5	CASSPKGFDQETQYF
TRBV6-1	TRBJ2-2	CASNKNTGELFF
TRBV29-1	TRBJ2-1	CSVLLAVYNEQFF
TRBV7-9	TRBJ1-1	CASSFRWTEAFF
TRBV19	TRBJ2-7	CASNPAGGPEQYF
TRBV11-2	TRBJ2-1	CASGAPGHNEQFF
TRBV27	TRBJ2-7	CASSLSMTYEQYF
TRBV27	TRBJ1-1	CASSLGGAEAFF
TRBV6-4	TRBJ2-3	CASSDEAGGGDTQYF
TRBV19	TRBJ1-5	CASSSPGQTTKQPQHF
TRBV19	TRBJ2-5	CASSTLGTEETQYF
TRBV20-1	TRBJ2-1	CSARYPGRTSGLHNEQFF
TRBV7-9	TRBJ1-5	CASSPDRVGQPQHF
TRBV9	TRBJ1-1	CASSVAGVNTEAFF
TRBV6-1	TRBJ2-3	CASSKAGLAIIDTQYF
TRBV23-1	TRBJ1-3	CASSQTGDGNTIYF
TRBV27	TRBJ1-1	CASSTGRMNTEAFF
TRBV29-1	TRBJ1-4	CSAHRGRSEKLFF
TRBV27	TRBJ2-2	CASSGQGAGELFF
TRBV27	TRBJ2-1	CASRAGEFGNEQFF
TRBV27	TRBJ1-5	CASGVGRVHQPQHF
TRBV5-5	TRBJ1-2	CASSFLGSAYGYTF
TRBV12-3/TRBV12-4	TRBJ2-1	CASRFHTTGSGYNEQFF
TRBV20-1	TRBJ2-5	CSAREWWEGRETQYF
TRBV19	TRBJ1-1	CASRNTFIRGVDTEAFF